This T cell receptor (beta chain) appears in the sequencing data of a study of blood T cell repertoires in COVID-19. Germline V gives CDR1 SQVTM, CDR2 ANQGSEA. Trimming cost V 6 bases and J 4 bases; bases outside gene matches: 5. This CDR3 has 13 residues. Produced via immunoSEQ multiplex PCR; TCRdb's table is partial and in-frame only. The data show hundreds of thousands of clones, 70% to 90% seen once. The chain couples TRBV29-1 to TRBJ1-2; 10 nucleotides agree with TRBD1. Sequenced material: PBMCs or T cells enriched from blood (not recorded which). The sequence was obtained from a woman aged 18-30 years who had been exposed to COVID-19. In DNA, the CDR3 is TGCAGCGTCCCCAGGGACAGGGGCTATGGCTACACCTTC. It yields the protein CSVPRDRGYGYTF.